This T cell receptor beta chain was captured in a study of blood T cell repertoires in COVID-19. The ends lost 8 bases at V and 4 bases at J; junction bases unmatched: 4. CDR3 length: 12 residues. Profiled with immunoSEQ multiplex PCR; TCRdb holds only in-frame clones, not every one. The repertoire has roughly 49,000 clones, more than 85% of them found once; the top ten carry about 8.9%. The clonotype comes from a woman older than 75 with acute or convalescent COVID-19. V gene TRBV12-3 or TRBV12-4 combines with J gene TRBJ1-1, with TRBD1 matching over 7 bases. Sequencing was performed on peripheral blood. The CDR3 is CASEGGSTEAFF. The CDR3 DNA follows: TGTGCCAGCGAAGGGGGCAGCACTGAAGCTTTCTTT.